This TCR beta chain was profiled in a study of control samples from healthy donors and cancer patients. Libraries were prepared by immunoSEQ multiplex PCR; TCRdb keeps only in-frame clonotypes and omits some of them. Of under 80,000 clones listed, approximately 87% are singletons. Trimming cost V 4 bases and J 4 bases, with 19 bases left between them. The CDR3 contains 15 residues. Germline V gene sequence: CDR1 GTSNPN, CDR2 SVGIG (reference sequence). This clone was detected a few times. Sequenced input: blood. The chain combines TRBV30 with TRBJ1-2; TRBD1 might be the D (6 bases). The receptor was isolated from a middle-aged man in good health. CDR3 nucleotides: TGTGCCTGGAAGCCGCCGGGGGGCCGGGCCTATGGCTACACCTTC. This codes for CAWKPPGGRAYGYTF. The full variable domain, completed using reference TRBV30 and TRBJ1-2, is SQTIHQWPATLVQPVGSPLSLECTVEGTSNPNLYWYRQAAGRGLQLLFYSVGIGQISSEVPQNLSASRPQDRQFILSSKKLLLSDSGFYLCAWKPPGGRAYGYTFGSGTRLTVV.